Included here is one T cell receptor beta chain sequence, with context. The antigen is undetermined. The sample originates from a study of CD8+ T cells in alopecia areata. At the level of the study: Using the percentage of affected scalp area, treated patients' severity was scored. Study observations and caveats: In blood and scalp, many expanded lesional clones persisted during tofacitinib.

Noted treatment: oral pan-JAK inhibitor, 5-10 mg twice daily. Obtained from alopecia areata patients were lesional scalp punch biopsies along with peripheral blood. Germline CDR1 reads DFQATT; CDR2 reads SNEGSKA (reference sequence). V lost 6 bases and J lost 6, with 8 bases in between. CDR3 length: 10 residues. RNA was extracted and reverse transcribed into cDNA as the sequencing template. Sequencing was performed with immunoSEQ multiplex PCR; in TCRdb, only in-frame clones are kept and a portion is missing. This sample has roughly 76,000 clones, with over 25% found just once. The sample here was CD8+ T cells sorted from blood, taken at week 4, from a patient treated with tofacitinib. This receptor was taken from a human donor with alopecia areata. This sequence joins TRBV20-1 and TRBJ1-2; D is uncertain. The CDR3: CSASWDGYTF. The CDR3 bases are TGCAGTGCCAGCTGGGATGGCTACACCTTC.